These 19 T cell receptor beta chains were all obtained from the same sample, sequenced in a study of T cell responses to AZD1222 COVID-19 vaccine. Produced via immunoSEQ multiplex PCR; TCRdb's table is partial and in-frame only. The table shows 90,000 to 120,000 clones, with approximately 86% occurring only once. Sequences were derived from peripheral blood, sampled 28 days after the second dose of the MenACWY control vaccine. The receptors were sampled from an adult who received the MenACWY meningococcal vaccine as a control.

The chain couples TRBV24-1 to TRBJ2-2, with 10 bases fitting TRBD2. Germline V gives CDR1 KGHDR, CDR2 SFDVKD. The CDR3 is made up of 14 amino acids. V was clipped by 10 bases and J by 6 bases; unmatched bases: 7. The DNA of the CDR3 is TGTGCCACTTCGAGCGGGGGGGCGGCCGGGGAGCTGTTTTTT. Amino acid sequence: CATSSGGAAGELFF.

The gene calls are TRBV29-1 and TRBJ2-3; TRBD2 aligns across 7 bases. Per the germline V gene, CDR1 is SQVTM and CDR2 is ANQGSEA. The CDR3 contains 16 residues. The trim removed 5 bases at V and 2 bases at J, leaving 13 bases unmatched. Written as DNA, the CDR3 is TGCAGCGTTTTGAGTCGGCGGGGGAGGCACACAGATACGCAGTATTTT. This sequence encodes CSVLSRRGRHTDTQYF.

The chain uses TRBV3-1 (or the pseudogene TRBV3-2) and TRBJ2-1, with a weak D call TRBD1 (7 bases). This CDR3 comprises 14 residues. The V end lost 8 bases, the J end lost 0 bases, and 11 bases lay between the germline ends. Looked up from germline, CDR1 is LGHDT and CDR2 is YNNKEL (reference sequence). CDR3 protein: CASSQGGSYNEQFF. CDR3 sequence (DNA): TGTGCCAGCTCCCAGGGGGGCTCCTACAATGAGCAGTTCTTC.

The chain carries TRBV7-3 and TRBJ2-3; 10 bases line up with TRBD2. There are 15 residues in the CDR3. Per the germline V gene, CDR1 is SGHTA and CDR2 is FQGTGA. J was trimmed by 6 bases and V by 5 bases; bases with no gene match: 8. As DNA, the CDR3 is TGTGCCAGCAGCCCAAAGAGAGCGGGAGGGGATACGCAGTATTTT. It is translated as CASSPKRAGGDTQYF.

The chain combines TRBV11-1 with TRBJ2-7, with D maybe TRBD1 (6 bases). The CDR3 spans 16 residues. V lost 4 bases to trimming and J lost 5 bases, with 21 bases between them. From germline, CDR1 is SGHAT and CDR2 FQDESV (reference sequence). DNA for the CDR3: TGTGCCAGCAGCTCCACAACAACAGGGCACGTCGACGAGCAGTACTTC. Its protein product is CASSSTTTGHVDEQYF. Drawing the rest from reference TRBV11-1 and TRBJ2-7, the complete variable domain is EAEVAQSPRYKITEKSQAVAFWCDPISGHATLYWYRQILGQGPELLVQFQDESVVDDSQLPKDRFSAERLKGVDSTLKIQPAELGDSAMYLCASSSTTTGHVDEQYFGPGTRLTVT.

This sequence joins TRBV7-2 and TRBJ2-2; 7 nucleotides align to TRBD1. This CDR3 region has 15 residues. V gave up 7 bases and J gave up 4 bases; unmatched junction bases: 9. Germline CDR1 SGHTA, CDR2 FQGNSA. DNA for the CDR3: TGTGCCAGCATCGGTGGGGGACAGACCACCGGGGAGCTGTTTTTT. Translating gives CASIGGGQTTGELFF.

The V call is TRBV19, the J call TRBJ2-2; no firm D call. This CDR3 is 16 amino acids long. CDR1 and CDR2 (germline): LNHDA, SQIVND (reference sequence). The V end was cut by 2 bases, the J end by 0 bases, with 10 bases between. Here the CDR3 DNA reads TGTGCCAGTAGTATAACGGGCGCATCGAACACCGGGGAGCTGTTTTTT. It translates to CASSITGASNTGELFF.

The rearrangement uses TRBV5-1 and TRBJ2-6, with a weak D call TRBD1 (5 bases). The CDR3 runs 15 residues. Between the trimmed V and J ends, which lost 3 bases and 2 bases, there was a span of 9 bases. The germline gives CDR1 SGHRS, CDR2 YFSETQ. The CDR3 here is CASSSRAAGANVLTF. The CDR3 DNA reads TGCGCCAGCAGCTCCAGGGCTGCTGGGGCCAACGTCCTGACTTTC.

The CDR3 bases are TGTGCCAGCAGCCGCGGGACAGGGTGGTCTGGGGCCAACGTCCTGACTTTC. Its protein is CASSRGTGWSGANVLTF. This sequence joins TRBV6-4 and TRBJ2-6, with 9 bases fitting TRBD1. Germline V CDR1 and CDR2: MRHNA, SNTAGT. Germline trimming cut 6 bases from V and 1 base from J; bases unmatched to any gene: 7. The CDR3 has 17 residues.

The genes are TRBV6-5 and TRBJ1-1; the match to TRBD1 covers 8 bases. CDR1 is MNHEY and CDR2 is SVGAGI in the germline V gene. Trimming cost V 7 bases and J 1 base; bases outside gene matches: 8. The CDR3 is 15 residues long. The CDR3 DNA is TGTGCCAGCATGGCCAGGGGGCGTGGGAACACTGAAGCTTTCTTT. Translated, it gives CASMARGRGNTEAFF.

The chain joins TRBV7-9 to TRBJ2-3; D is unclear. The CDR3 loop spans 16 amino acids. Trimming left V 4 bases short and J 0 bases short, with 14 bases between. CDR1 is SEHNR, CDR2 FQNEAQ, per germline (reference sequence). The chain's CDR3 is CASSSLLGESTDTQYF. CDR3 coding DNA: TGTGCCAGCAGCTCCCTTCTAGGAGAGAGCACAGATACGCAGTATTTT. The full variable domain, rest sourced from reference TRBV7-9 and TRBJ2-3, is DTGVSQNPRHKITKRGQNVTFRCDPISEHNRLYWYRQTLGQGPEFLTYFQNEAQLEKSRLLSDRFSAERPKGSFSTLEIQRTEQGDSAMYLCASSSLLGESTDTQYFGPGTRLTVL.

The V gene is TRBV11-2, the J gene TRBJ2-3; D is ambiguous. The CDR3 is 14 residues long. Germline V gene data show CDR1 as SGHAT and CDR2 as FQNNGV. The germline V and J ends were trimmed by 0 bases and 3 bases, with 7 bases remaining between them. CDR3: CASSLDVTTDTQYF. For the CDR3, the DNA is TGTGCCAGCAGCTTAGATGTGACAACAGATACGCAGTATTTT.

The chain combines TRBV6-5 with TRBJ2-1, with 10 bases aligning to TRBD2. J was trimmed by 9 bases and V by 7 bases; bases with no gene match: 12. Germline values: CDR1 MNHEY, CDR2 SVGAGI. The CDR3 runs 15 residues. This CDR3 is CASNRRTSGVGEQFF. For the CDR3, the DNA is TGTGCCAGCAATCGAAGGACTAGCGGAGTAGGTGAGCAGTTCTTC.

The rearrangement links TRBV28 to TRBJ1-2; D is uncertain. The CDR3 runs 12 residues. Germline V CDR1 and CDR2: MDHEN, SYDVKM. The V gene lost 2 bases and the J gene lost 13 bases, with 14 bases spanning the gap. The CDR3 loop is CASSLDISAPTF. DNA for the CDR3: TGTGCCAGCAGTTTAGACATTTCGGCTCCCACCTTC.

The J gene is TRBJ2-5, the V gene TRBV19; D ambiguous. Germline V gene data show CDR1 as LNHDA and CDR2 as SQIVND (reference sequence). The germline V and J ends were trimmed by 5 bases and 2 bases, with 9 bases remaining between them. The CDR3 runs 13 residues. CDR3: CASSLSIQETQYF. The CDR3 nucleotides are TGTGCCAGTAGTTTAAGCATTCAAGAGACCCAGTACTTC.

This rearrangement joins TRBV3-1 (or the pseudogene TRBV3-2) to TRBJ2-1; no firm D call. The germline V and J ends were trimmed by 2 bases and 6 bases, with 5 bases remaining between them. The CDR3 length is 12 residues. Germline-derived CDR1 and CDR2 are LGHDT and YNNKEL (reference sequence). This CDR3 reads CASSQSSNEQFF. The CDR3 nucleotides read TGTGCCAGCAGCCAATCTAGCAATGAGCAGTTCTTC.

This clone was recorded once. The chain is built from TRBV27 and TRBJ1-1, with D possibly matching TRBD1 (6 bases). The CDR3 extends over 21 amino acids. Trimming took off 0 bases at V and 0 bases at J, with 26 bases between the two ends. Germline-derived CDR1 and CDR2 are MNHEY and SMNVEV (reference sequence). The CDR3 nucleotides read TGTGCCAGCAGTTTATCTTATGCCGATTGGATCCAGGGGCAAATGAACACTGAAGCTTTCTTT. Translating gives CASSLSYADWIQGQMNTEAFF.

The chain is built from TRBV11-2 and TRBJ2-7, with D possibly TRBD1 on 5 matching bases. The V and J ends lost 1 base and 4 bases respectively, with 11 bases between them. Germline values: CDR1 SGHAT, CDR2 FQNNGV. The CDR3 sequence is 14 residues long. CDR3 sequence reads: CASSLVAGRYEQYF. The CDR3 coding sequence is TGTGCCAGCAGCTTAGTAGCAGGGCGTTACGAGCAGTACTTC.

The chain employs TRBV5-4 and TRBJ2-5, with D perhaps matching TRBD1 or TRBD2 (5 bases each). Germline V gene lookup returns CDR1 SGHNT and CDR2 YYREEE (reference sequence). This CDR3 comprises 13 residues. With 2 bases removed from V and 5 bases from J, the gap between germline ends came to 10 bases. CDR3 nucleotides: TGTGCCAGCAGCTTCGAGTGGGGGGAGACCCAGTACTTC. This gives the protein CASSFEWGETQYF.